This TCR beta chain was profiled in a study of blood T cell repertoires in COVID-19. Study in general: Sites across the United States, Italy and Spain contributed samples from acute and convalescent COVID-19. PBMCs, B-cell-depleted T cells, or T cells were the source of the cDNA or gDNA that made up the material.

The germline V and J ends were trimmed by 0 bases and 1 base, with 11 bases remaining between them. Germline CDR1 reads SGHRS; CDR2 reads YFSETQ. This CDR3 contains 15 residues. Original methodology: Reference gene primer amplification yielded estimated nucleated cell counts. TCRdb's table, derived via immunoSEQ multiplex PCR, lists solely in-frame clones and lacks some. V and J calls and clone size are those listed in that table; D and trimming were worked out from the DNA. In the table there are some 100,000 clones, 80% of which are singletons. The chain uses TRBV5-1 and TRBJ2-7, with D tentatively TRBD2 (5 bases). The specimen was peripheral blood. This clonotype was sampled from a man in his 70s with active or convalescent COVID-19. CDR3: CASSLEGSRSYEQYF. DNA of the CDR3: TGCGCCAGCAGCTTGGAAGGGAGTAGGTCCTACGAGCAGTACTTC.